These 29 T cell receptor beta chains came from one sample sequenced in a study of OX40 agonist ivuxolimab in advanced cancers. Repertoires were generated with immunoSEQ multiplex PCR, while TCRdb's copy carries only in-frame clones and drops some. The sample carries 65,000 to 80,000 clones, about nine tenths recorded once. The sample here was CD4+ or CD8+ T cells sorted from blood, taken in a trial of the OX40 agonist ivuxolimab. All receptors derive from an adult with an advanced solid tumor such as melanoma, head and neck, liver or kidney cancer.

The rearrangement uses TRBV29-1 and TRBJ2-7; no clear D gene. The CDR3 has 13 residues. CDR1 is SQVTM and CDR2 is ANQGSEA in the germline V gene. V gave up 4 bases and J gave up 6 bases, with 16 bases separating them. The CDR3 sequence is CSVVQSTWGEQYF. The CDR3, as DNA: TGCAGCGTTGTTCAGTCAACGTGGGGCGAGCAGTACTTC.

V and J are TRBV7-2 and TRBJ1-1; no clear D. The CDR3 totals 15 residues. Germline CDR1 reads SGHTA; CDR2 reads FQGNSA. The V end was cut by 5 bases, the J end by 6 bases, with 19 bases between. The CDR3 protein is CASSPRFGQVPEAFF. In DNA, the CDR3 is TGTGCCAGCAGCCCCCGGTTTGGGCAGGTACCTGAAGCTTTCTTT.

CDR3 residues: CASSGTVYQETQYF. DNA of the CDR3: TGTGCCAGCAGTGGGACGGTGTACCAAGAGACCCAGTACTTC. V usage is TRBV27 and J usage is TRBJ2-5, with D perhaps matching TRBD1 or TRBD2 (5 bases each). CDR1 and CDR2 (germline): MNHEY, SMNVEV (reference sequence). V was shortened by 5 bases and J by 0 bases, with 10 bases between the two germline ends. This CDR3 region has 14 residues.

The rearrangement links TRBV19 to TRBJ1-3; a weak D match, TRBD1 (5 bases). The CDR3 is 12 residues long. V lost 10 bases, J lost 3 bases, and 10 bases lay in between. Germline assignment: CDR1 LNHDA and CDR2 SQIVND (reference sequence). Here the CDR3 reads CATQGGGNTIYF. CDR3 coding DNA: TGTGCCACTCAGGGAGGTGGAAACACCATATATTTT.

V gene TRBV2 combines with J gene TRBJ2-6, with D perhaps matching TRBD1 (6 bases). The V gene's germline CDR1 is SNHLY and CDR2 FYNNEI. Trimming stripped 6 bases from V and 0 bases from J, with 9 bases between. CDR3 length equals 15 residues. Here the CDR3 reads CASRRDNSGANVLTF. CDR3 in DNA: TGTGCCAGCAGGAGGGACAACTCTGGGGCCAACGTCCTGACTTTC. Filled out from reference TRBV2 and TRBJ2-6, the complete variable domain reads EPEVTQTPSHQVTQMGQEVILRCVPISNHLYFYWYRQILGQKVEFLVSFYNNEISEKSEIFDDQFSVERPDGSNFTLKIRSTKLEDSAMYFCASRRDNSGANVLTFGAGSRLTVL.

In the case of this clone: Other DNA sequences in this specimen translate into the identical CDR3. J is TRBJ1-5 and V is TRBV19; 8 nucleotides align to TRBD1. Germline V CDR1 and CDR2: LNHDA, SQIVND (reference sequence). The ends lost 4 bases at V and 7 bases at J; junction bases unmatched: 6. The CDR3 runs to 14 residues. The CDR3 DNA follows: TGTGCCAGTAGTACACAGGGGGATGGACAGCCCCAGCATTTT. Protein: CASSTQGDGQPQHF.

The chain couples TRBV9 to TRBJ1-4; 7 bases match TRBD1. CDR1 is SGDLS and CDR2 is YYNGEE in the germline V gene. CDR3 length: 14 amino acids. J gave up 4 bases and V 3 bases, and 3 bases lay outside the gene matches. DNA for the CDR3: TGTGCCAGCAGCGGGACAGGCATTAATGAAAAACTGTTTTTT. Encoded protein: CASSGTGINEKLFF.

CDR3 DNA sequence: TGTGCCAGCAGCTTTTGGGCAGTGATGAACACCGGGGAGCTGTTTTTT. Translating gives CASSFWAVMNTGELFF. The rearrangement uses TRBV11-2 and TRBJ2-2, with D uncertain. The V end lost 3 bases, the J end lost 1 base, and 12 bases lay between the germline ends. There are 16 residues in the CDR3. The germline V gene has CDR1 SGHAT and CDR2 FQNNGV.

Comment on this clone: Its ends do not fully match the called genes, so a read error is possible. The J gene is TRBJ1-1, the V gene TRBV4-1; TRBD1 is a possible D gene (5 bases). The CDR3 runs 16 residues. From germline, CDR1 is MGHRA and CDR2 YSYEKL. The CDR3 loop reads CASSQGFLRANTEAFF. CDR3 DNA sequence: TGCGCCAGCAGCCAAGGGTTCCTCAGGGCGAACACCGAAGCTTTCTTT.

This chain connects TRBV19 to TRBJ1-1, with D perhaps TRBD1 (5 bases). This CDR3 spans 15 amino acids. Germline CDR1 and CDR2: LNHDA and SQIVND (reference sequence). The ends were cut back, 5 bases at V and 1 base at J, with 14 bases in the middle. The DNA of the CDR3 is TGTGCCAGTAGTCCCCCGGGACTCCAGAACACTGAAGCTTTCTTT. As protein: CASSPPGLQNTEAFF.

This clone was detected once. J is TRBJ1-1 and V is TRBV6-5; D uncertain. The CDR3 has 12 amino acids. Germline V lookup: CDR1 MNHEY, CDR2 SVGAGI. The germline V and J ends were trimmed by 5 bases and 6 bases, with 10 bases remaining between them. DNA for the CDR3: TGTGCCAGCAGTCGAGGACCTTCTGAAGCTTTCTTT. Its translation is CASSRGPSEAFF.

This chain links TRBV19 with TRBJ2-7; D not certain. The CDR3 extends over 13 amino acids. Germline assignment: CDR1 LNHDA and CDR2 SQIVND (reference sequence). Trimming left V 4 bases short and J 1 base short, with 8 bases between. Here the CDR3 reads CASSSLTSYEQYF. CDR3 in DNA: TGTGCCAGTAGTAGTCTAACTTCCTACGAGCAGTACTTC.

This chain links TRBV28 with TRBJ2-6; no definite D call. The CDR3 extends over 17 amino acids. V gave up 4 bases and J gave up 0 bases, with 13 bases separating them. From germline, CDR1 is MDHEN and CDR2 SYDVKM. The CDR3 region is CASSYAAWGSGANVLTF. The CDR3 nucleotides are TGTGCCAGCAGTTACGCCGCCTGGGGCTCTGGGGCCAACGTCCTGACTTTC.

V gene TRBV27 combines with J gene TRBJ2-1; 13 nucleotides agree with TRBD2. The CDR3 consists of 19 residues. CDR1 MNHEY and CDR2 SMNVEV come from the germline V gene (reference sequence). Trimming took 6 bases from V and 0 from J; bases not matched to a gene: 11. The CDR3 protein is CASRTTSGRPGVSYNEQFF. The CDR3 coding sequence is TGTGCCAGCAGAACGACTAGCGGGAGGCCCGGGGTCTCCTACAATGAGCAGTTCTTC.

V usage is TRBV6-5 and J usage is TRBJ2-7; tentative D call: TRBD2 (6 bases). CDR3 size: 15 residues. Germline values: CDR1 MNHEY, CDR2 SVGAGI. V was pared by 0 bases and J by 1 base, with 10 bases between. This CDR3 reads CASSYSTAGSYEQYF. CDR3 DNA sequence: TGTGCCAGCAGTTACTCGACGGCGGGGTCCTACGAGCAGTACTTC.

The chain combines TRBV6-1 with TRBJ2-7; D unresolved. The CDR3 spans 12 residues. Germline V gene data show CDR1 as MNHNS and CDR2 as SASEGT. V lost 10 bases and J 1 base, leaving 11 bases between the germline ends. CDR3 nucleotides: TGTGCCACCAAGACCGTATCCTACGAGCAGTACTTC. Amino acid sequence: CATKTVSYEQYF.

Here the CDR3 DNA reads TGTGCTAGTGCCCCTCCCGGAAACACTGAAGCTTTCTTT. It yields the protein CASAPPGNTEAFF. The chain has TRBV12-5 and TRBJ1-1; unclear D gene. The germline V gene has CDR1 LGHNT and CDR2 FRNRAP. The CDR3 is 13 residues long. Trimming shortened V by 7 bases and J by 2 bases, and 11 bases separated the two germline ends. The variable domain in full, with the rest retrieved from reference TRBV12-5 and TRBJ1-1, is DARVTQTPRHKVTEMGQEVTMRCQPILGHNTVFWYRQTMMQGLELLAYFRNRAPLDDSGMPKDRFSAEMPDATLATLKIQPSEPRDSAVYFCASAPPGNTEAFFGQGTRLTVV.

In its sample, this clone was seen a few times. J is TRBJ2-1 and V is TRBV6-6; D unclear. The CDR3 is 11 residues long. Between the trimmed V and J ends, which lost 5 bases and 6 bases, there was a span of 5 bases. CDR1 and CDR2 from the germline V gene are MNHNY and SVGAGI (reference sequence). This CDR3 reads CASSTTNEQFF. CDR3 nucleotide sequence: TGTGCCAGCAGTACCACCAATGAGCAGTTCTTC.

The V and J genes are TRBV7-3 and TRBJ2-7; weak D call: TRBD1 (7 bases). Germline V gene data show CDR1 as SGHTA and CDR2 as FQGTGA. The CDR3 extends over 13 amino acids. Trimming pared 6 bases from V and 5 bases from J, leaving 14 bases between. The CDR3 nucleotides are TGTGCCAGCAGTCTCAGGGGGGCGGACGAGCAGTACTTC. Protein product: CASSLRGADEQYF.

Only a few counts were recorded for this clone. The CDR3 loop is CASSLSTLHTYEQYF. The CDR3 DNA reads TGTGCCAGCAGTCTTAGCACGCTGCATACCTACGAGCAGTACTTC. This chain uses TRBV28 with TRBJ2-7; D call uncertain. The CDR3 has 15 residues. CDR1 and CDR2 (germline): MDHEN, SYDVKM. V lost 5 bases to trimming and J lost 2 bases, with 16 bases between them.

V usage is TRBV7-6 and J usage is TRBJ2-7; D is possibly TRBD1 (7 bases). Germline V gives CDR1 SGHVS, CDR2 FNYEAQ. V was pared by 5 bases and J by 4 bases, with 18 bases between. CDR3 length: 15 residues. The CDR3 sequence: CASSPRETGRYEQYF. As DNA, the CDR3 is TGTGCCAGCAGCCCGCGAGAGACAGGGAGGTACGAGCAGTACTTC. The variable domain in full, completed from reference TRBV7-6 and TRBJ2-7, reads GAGVSQSPRYKVTKRGQDVALRCDPISGHVSLYWYRQALGQGPEFLTYFNYEAQQDKSGLPNDRFSAERPEGSISTLTIQRTEQRDSAMYRCASSPRETGRYEQYFGPGTRLTVT.

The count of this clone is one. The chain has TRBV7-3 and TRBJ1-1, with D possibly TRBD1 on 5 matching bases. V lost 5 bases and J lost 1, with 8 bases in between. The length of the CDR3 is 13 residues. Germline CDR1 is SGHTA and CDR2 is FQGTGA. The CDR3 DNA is TGTGCCAGCAGCGGGGGACCGAACACTGAAGCTTTCTTT. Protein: CASSGGPNTEAFF.

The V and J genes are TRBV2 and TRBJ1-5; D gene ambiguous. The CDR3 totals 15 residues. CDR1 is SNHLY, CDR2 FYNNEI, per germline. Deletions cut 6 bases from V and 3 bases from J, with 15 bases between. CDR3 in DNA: TGTGCCAGCAGAGAGGGCCAAATTAACAATCAGCCCCAGCATTTT. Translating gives CASREGQINNQPQHF.

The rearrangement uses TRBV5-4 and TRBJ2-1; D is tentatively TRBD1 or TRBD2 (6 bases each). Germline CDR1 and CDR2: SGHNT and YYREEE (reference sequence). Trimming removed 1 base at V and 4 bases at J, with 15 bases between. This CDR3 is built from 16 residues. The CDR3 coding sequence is TGTGCCAGCAGCTTGTTTGGGGGGCTCGGATACAATGAGCAGTTCTTC. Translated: CASSLFGGLGYNEQFF. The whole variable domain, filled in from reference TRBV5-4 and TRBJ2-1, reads ETGVTQSPTHLIKTRGQQVTLRCSSQSGHNTVSWYQQALGQGPQFIFQYYREEENGRGNFPPRFSGLQFPNYSSELNVNALELDDSALYLCASSLFGGLGYNEQFFGPGTRLTVL.

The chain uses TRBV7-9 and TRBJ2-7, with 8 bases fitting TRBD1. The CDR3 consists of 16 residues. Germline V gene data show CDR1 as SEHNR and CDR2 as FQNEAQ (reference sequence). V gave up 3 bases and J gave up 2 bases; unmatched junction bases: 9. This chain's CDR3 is CASSFPGRTGTYEQYF. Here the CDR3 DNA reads TGTGCCAGCAGCTTTCCAGGGAGGACAGGGACCTACGAGCAGTACTTC. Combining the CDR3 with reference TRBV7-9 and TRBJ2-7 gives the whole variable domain DTGVSQNPRHKITKRGQNVTFRCDPISEHNRLYWYRQTLGQGPEFLTYFQNEAQLEKSRLLSDRFSAERPKGSFSTLEIQRTEQGDSAMYLCASSFPGRTGTYEQYFGPGTRLTVT.

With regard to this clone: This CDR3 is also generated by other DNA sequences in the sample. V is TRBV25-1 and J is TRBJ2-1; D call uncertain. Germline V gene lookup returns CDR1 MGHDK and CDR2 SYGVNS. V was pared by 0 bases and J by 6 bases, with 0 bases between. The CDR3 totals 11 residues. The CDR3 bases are TGTGCCAGCAGTGAATACAATGAGCAGTTCTTC. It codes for CASSEYNEQFF.

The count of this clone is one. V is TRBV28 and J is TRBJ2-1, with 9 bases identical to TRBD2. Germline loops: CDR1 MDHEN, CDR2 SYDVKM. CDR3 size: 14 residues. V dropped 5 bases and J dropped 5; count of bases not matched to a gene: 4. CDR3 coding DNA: TGTGCCAGCAGTGGGGGACTAGCTAACAATGAGCAGTTCTTC. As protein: CASSGGLANNEQFF.

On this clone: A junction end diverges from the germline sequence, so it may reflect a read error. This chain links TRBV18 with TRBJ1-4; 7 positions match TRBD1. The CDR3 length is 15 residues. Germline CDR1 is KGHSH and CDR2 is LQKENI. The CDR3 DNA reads TGTGCCAGCTCACCTCTCAACGATTTCCGGGACAGCGTGATTTTT. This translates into CASSPLNDFRDSVIF.

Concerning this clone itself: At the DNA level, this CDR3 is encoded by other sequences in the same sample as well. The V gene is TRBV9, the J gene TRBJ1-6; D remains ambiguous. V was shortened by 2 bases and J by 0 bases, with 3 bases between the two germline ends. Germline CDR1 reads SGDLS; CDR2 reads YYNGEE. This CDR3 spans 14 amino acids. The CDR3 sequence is CASSVGSYNSPLHF. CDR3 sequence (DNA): TGTGCCAGCAGCGTTGGCTCCTATAATTCACCCCTCCACTTT.